The 24 T cell receptor beta chains reported below all come from one sample, sequenced in a study of shared clonotypes between healthy human individuals. In the naive CD8 group, cells lacked CD45RO and were positively selected for CCR7, so terminally differentiated effector memory CD45RA+ cells were left out. The assay was immunoSEQ multiplex PCR, and TCRdb's table has in-frame clones only and misses some. The repertoire holds hundreds of thousands of clones, with 90% to 95% as singletons. Input material: naive CD8+ T cells sorted from blood. The receptor set was obtained from a young man in good health.

This chain connects TRBV28 to TRBJ2-5, with D perhaps given as TRBD1 or TRBD2 (5 bases each). This CDR3 spans 14 amino acids. Trimming left V 2 bases short and J 4 bases short, with 11 bases between. Germline V gene data show CDR1 as MDHEN and CDR2 as SYDVKM. The CDR3 sequence is CASSLPGRRETQYF. The CDR3 DNA follows: TGTGCCAGCAGTTTACCGGGACGGAGAGAGACCCAGTACTTC.

The V and J genes are TRBV6-5 and TRBJ2-7, with D unclear. The CDR3 spans 14 residues. Germline CDR1 is MNHEY and CDR2 is SVGAGI. Deletions cut 5 bases from V and 3 bases from J, with 14 bases between. In DNA form, the CDR3 reads TGTGCCAGCAGTCCCAACGGGCCGGGCTACGAGCAGTACTTC. This translates into CASSPNGPGYEQYF.

The rearrangement links TRBV5-4 to TRBJ1-4; no definite D call. Looked up from germline, CDR1 is SGHNT and CDR2 is YYREEE (reference sequence). This CDR3 spans 13 amino acids. Trimming shortened V by 5 bases and J by 7 bases, and 12 bases separated the two germline ends. CDR3 DNA: TGTGCCAGCAGTCGATCGGGGAGTGAAAAACTGTTTTTT. Its translation is CASSRSGSEKLFF.

This sequence joins TRBV7-6 and TRBJ2-1; D remains unclear. The germline gives CDR1 SGHVS, CDR2 FNYEAQ. The CDR3 spans 15 residues. Between the trimmed V and J ends, which lost 2 bases and 0 bases, there was a span of 8 bases. The CDR3 protein is CASSLYSSSYNEQFF. CDR3 sequence (DNA): TGTGCCAGCAGCTTATATTCTAGCTCCTACAATGAGCAGTTCTTC.

The chain has TRBV7-9 and TRBJ1-3; D is undetermined. The CDR3 is made up of 13 amino acids. The V gene lost 4 bases and the J gene lost 5 bases, with 9 bases spanning the gap. Per germline, CDR1 SEHNR and CDR2 FQNEAQ (reference sequence). The CDR3 loop is CASSSKARNTIYF. In DNA form, the CDR3 reads TGTGCCAGCAGCTCGAAAGCTCGAAACACCATATATTTT.

This clone turned up a few times. This chain uses TRBV2 with TRBJ1-2; unclear D gene. Trimming took off 8 bases at V and 8 bases at J, with 9 bases between the two ends. This CDR3 has 10 residues. The V gene's germline CDR1 is SNHLY and CDR2 FYNNEI. This CDR3 is CASVGAGYTF. The CDR3 coding sequence is TGTGCCAGCGTGGGAGCGGGCTACACCTTC. Drawing the rest from reference TRBV2 and TRBJ1-2, the complete variable domain is EPEVTQTPSHQVTQMGQEVILRCVPISNHLYFYWYRQILGQKVEFLVSFYNNEISEKSEIFDDQFSVERPDGSNFTLKIRSTKLEDSAMYFCASVGAGYTFGSGTRLTVV.

Note on this clone: Other DNA sequences in this specimen translate into the identical CDR3. V usage is TRBV9 and J usage is TRBJ2-5; D gene uncertain. The germline V gene has CDR1 SGDLS and CDR2 YYNGEE. V gave up 0 bases and J gave up 1 base, with 7 bases separating them. There are 14 residues in the CDR3. The CDR3 DNA sequence: TGTGCCAGCAGCGTAGACGGGCTCCAAGAGACCCAGTACTTC. Its translation: CASSVDGLQETQYF. The variable domain in full, with the rest retrieved from reference TRBV9 and TRBJ2-5, is DSGVTQTPKHLITATGQRVTLRCSPRSGDLSVYWYQQSLDQGLQFLIQYYNGEERAKGNILERFSAQQFPDLHSELNLSSLELGDSALYFCASSVDGLQETQYFGPGTRLLVL.

The V and J genes are TRBV5-6 and TRBJ2-3, with a weak D call TRBD2 (5 bases). The germline V and J ends were trimmed by 1 base and 14 bases, with 20 bases remaining between them. This CDR3 spans 14 amino acids. Germline V gene sequence: CDR1 SGHDT, CDR2 YYEEEE. The CDR3 nucleotides are TGTGCCAGCAGCTTGACAAGGGCGGGTGATAAAGTGTATTTT. It translates to CASSLTRAGDKVYF.

The chain is built from TRBV5-5 and TRBJ2-7; unclear D gene. Trimming stripped 2 bases from V and 2 bases from J, with 11 bases between. The CDR3 has 14 residues. Looked up from germline, CDR1 is SGHKS and CDR2 is YYEKEE (reference sequence). CDR3 region: CASSLFQRPYEQYF. The DNA for the CDR3 is TGTGCCAGCAGCTTATTCCAACGACCCTACGAGCAGTACTTC.

The chain recombines TRBV4-3 with TRBJ1-2; D is undetermined. CDR3 size: 16 residues. V was clipped by 1 base and J by 1 base, with 13 bases between them. The germline gives CDR1 LGHNA, CDR2 YSLEER. CDR3 DNA: TGCGCCAGCAGCCAAGTCTCCGCAGGCCTTAACTATGGCTACACCTTC. Protein sequence: CASSQVSAGLNYGYTF.

The chain has TRBV4-1 and TRBJ2-7, with 10 nucleotides matching TRBD2. Germline loops: CDR1 MGHRA, CDR2 YSYEKL. This CDR3 has 16 amino acids. Trimming removed 4 bases from V and 0 bases from J; junction bases left unmatched: 6. The CDR3 nucleotides are TGCGCCAGCAGCCCAGGGTCTAGCGGGAGCTCCTACGAGCAGTACTTC. It encodes CASSPGSSGSSYEQYF.

Of note for this clone: This CDR3 is also generated by other DNA sequences in the sample. The chain recombines TRBV9 with TRBJ2-7; D tentatively fits TRBD1 or TRBD2 (5 bases each). Germline V lookup: CDR1 SGDLS, CDR2 YYNGEE. Trimming took off 0 bases at V and 2 bases at J, with 9 bases between the two ends. There are 14 residues in the CDR3. The CDR3 DNA sequence: TGTGCCAGCAGCGTAGGTGGGGGACCCTACGAGCAGTACTTC. This codes for CASSVGGGPYEQYF.

The V gene is TRBV5-1, the J gene TRBJ1-1; D is unclear. Trimming removed 6 bases at V and 1 base at J, with 19 bases between. The V gene's germline CDR1 is SGHRS and CDR2 YFSETQ. The CDR3 is 16 amino acids. In DNA, the CDR3 is TGCGCCAGCACCCCCGGGCTGGGAGGCAAGAACACTGAAGCTTTCTTT. Translating it yields CASTPGLGGKNTEAFF.

The V call is TRBV28, the J call TRBJ2-1; D call uncertain. CDR3 length: 16 residues. From germline, CDR1 is MDHEN and CDR2 SYDVKM. With 3 bases removed from V and 3 bases from J, the gap between germline ends came to 15 bases. The CDR3 bases are TGTGCCAGCAGTTTGGCAAGATATAACCGCTACAATGAGCAGTTCTTC. Translated, it gives CASSLARYNRYNEQFF.

The chain recombines TRBV6-6 with TRBJ2-7, with D perhaps TRBD1 (6 bases). Germline CDR1 MNHNY, CDR2 SVGAGI (reference sequence). V dropped 0 bases and J dropped 5 bases, with 14 bases sitting between them. The CDR3 loop spans 15 amino acids. CDR3 nucleotides: TGTGCCAGCAGTTACTCACAGGGAATCTTCCACGAGCAGTACTTC. Its translation is CASSYSQGIFHEQYF.

This clone was detected once. The DNA for the CDR3 is TGTGCCTGGAGCCTGTGGGGATCGACCTACGAGCAGTACTTC. It encodes CAWSLWGSTYEQYF. The rearrangement joins TRBV30 to TRBJ2-7; D gene unclear. CDR1 is GTSNPN and CDR2 is SVGIG in the germline V gene (reference sequence). Trimming shortened V by 3 bases and J by 2 bases, and 14 bases separated the two germline ends. CDR3 length: 14 amino acids.

Comment on this clone: Other DNA sequences of this sample code for an identical CDR3. V usage is TRBV4-1 and J usage is TRBJ2-7; 9 bases align to TRBD1. Germline assignment: CDR1 MGHRA and CDR2 YSYEKL. The CDR3 runs to 15 residues. V lost 1 base to trimming and J lost 2 bases; unmatched junction nucleotides: 3. The CDR3 coding sequence is TGCGCCAGCAGCCAAGTCACAGGGGGCCCCTACGAGCAGTACTTC. As protein: CASSQVTGGPYEQYF.

This rearrangement joins TRBV30 to TRBJ2-2, with a possible D match to TRBD2 (7 bases). The CDR3 covers 17 residues. Germline V gene data show CDR1 as GTSNPN and CDR2 as SVGIG (reference sequence). With 3 bases removed from V and 6 bases from J, the gap between germline ends came to 23 bases. In DNA, the CDR3 is TGTGCCTGGAGGGACCGGAGCGGTAGGGGGGGTCCCGGGGAGCTGTTTTTT. The encoded protein is CAWRDRSGRGGPGELFF.

This rearrangement joins TRBV18 to TRBJ2-1; D may be TRBD1 (6 bases). The CDR3 spans 11 residues. Germline values: CDR1 KGHSH, CDR2 LQKENI. Between the trimmed V and J ends, which lost 9 bases and 5 bases, there was a span of 8 bases. The CDR3: CASRQDNEQFF. CDR3 bases: TGTGCCAGTCGACAGGACAATGAGCAGTTCTTC.

Only one count was recorded for this clone. V usage is TRBV6-5 and J usage is TRBJ1-5; TRBD1 might be the D (5 bases). Germline V gives CDR1 MNHEY, CDR2 SVGAGI. Trimming removed 2 bases from V and 7 bases from J, with 12 bases in between. The CDR3 sequence is 14 residues long. The CDR3 loop reads CASSYQQEGQPQHF. For the CDR3, the DNA is TGTGCCAGCAGTTACCAGCAGGAGGGGCAGCCCCAGCATTTT.

V is TRBV11-2 and J is TRBJ2-3; TRBD1 might be the D (5 bases). V was pared by 5 bases and J by 3 bases, with 9 bases between. This CDR3 has 13 residues. Germline loops: CDR1 SGHAT, CDR2 FQNNGV. The CDR3 loop reads CASSLRQTDTQYF. In DNA form, the CDR3 reads TGTGCCAGCAGCCTTCGACAGACAGATACGCAGTATTTT.

The chain joins TRBV5-1 to TRBJ1-1, with 7 bases fitting TRBD1. Looked up from germline, CDR1 is SGHRS and CDR2 is YFSETQ. V was pared by 4 bases and J by 0 bases, with 15 bases of the junction left unmatched. The CDR3 runs to 18 residues. In DNA form, the CDR3 reads TGCGCCAGCAGCCTGTCCCGGGACAGTCTCTCCTTGAACACTGAAGCTTTCTTT. Amino acids: CASSLSRDSLSLNTEAFF.

The chain has TRBV25-1 and TRBJ2-1; tentative D call: TRBD2 (5 bases). Germline assignment: CDR1 MGHDK and CDR2 SYGVNS. The CDR3 has 14 amino acids. With 4 bases removed from V and 9 bases from J, the gap between germline ends came to 16 bases. CDR3 protein: CASSGGKEASEQFF. CDR3 bases: TGTGCCAGCAGTGGAGGGAAGGAGGCAAGTGAGCAGTTCTTC.

The CDR3 loop is CASSVASGSWEEQFF. CDR3 in DNA: TGTGCCAGCAGCGTAGCCAGCGGGAGTTGGGAAGAGCAGTTCTTC. The rearrangement links TRBV9 to TRBJ2-1, with 8 nucleotides matching TRBD2. Germline-derived CDR1 and CDR2 are SGDLS and YYNGEE. The V segment lost 0 bases and the J segment 10 bases; nucleotides outside the gene matches: 9. This CDR3 has 15 amino acids. Full variable domain (rest looked up from reference TRBV9 and TRBJ2-1): DSGVTQTPKHLITATGQRVTLRCSPRSGDLSVYWYQQSLDQGLQFLIQYYNGEERAKGNILERFSAQQFPDLHSELNLSSLELGDSALYFCASSVASGSWEEQFFGPGTRLTVL.